The rows below give T cell receptor beta chains drawn from one sample of a study of T cells in Graves' hyperthyroidism and ophthalmopathy. Each CDR3 protein gets one entry after TCRdb re-called the multiplex PCR reads with MiXCR. The sample lists roughly 500,000 distinct CDR3 sequences, around a quarter occurring once. The sequencing sample was made of blood. The receptors were sampled from a woman between 25 and 40 years old with Graves' ophthalmopathy. CDR3s include the opening cysteine and the closing phenylalanine or tryptophan. The order of the fields is V gene, D gene, clone size, J gene, CDR3 length, CDR3 protein, CDR3 DNA. D genes are given only for firm matches. Where a row states a size, it is once, few, many or the class of an expanded clone; other rows omit it.

>TRBV6-2/TRBV6-3|TRBD1|many|TRBJ1-1|15
CASRVGTGTGAEAFF
TGTGCCAGCAGGGTTGGGACAGGGACCGGGGCAGAAGCTTTCTTT
>TRBV6-1|NA|many|TRBJ1-2|14
CASSDTGTIYGYTF
TGTGCCAGCAGTGATACAGGAACTATCTATGGCTACACCTTC
>TRBV18|NA|many|TRBJ2-7|12
CASSWTSYEQYF
TGTGCCAGCTCGTGGACATCCTACGAGCAGTACTTC
>TRBV12-3/TRBV12-4|NA|NA|TRBJ2-2|14
CASNTFGSTGELFF
TGTGCCAGCAACACCTTCGGTAGCACCGGGGAGCTGTTTTTT
>TRBV4-1|NA|many|TRBJ1-3|17
CASSQEPHRDSGNTIYF
TGCGCCAGCAGCCAAGAACCCCACAGGGACTCTGGAAACACCATATATTTT
>TRBV29-1|TRBD1|many|TRBJ2-5|13
CSVDRGQKETQYF
TGCAGCGTTGACAGGGGGCAAAAAGAGACCCAGTACTTC
>TRBV20-1|TRBD1|many|TRBJ2-7|15
CSARDRDRPRYEQYF
TGCAGTGCTCGTGACCGGGACAGGCCCCGTTACGAGCAGTACTTC
>TRBV20-1|TRBD2|many|TRBJ2-5|12
CSEAAGGETQYF
TGCAGTGAGGCAGCGGGGGGCGAGACCCAGTACTTC
>TRBV11-2|NA|NA|TRBJ2-5|16
CASSPKARWGQETQYF
TGTGCCAGCAGCCCCAAGGCCCGGTGGGGCCAAGAGACCCAGTACTTC
>TRBV4-1|NA|once|TRBJ1-1|15
CASSQVPRTNTEAFF
TGCGCCAGCAGCCAAGTCCCCAGGACAAACACTGAAGCTTTCTTT
>TRBV28|NA|few|TRBJ1-5|15
CASRTRDLLNQPQHF
TGTGCCAGCAGGACCCGGGACCTCCTCAATCAGCCCCAGCATTTT
>TRBV29-1|NA|many|TRBJ2-7|12
CSARQDPYEQYF
TGCAGCGCCCGACAGGATCCCTACGAGCAGTACTTC
>TRBV15|NA|NA|TRBJ2-2|15
CATRRDREDTGELFF
TGTGCCACCAGAAGAGACAGGGAGGACACCGGGGAGCTGTTTTTT
>TRBV6-5|TRBD2|many|TRBJ2-5|15
CASSFSGGRQETQYF
TGTGCCAGCAGTTTTAGCGGGGGGCGCCAAGAGACCCAGTACTTC
>TRBV28|NA|NA|TRBJ2-5|15
CASSLIAASQETQYF
TGTGCCAGCAGTCTGATAGCGGCCAGCCAAGAGACCCAGTACTTC
>TRBV6-1|NA|many|TRBJ1-2|12
CASIDRLYGYTF
TGTGCCAGCATCGACCGACTCTATGGCTACACCTTC
>TRBV6-1|TRBD1|many|TRBJ1-1|15
CASSEAWTGYTEAFF
TGTGCCAGCAGTGAAGCATGGACAGGTTACACTGAAGCTTTCTTT
>TRBV30|TRBD1|many|TRBJ1-2|13
CAWSLQGEYGYTF
TGTGCCTGGAGTTTACAGGGGGAGTATGGCTACACCTTC